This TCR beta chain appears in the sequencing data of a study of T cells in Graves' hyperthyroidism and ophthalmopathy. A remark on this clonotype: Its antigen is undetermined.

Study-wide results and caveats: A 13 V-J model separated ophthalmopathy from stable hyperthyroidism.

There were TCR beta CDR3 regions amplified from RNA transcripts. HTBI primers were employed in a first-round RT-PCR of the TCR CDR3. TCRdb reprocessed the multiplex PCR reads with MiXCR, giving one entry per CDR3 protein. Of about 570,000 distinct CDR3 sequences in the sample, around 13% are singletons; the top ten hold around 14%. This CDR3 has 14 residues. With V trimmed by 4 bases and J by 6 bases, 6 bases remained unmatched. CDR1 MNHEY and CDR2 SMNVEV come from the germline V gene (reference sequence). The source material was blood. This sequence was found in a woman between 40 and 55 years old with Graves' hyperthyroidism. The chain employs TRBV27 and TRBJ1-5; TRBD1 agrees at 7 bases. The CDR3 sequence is CASSSQGGSQPQHF. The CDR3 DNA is TGTGCCAGCAGTTCTCAGGGGGGAAGTCAGCCCCAGCATTTT.